This TCR beta chain was sequenced in a study of PD-1 blockade in classical Hodgkin lymphoma. Study-wide background: Nivolumab was given intravenously to patients at 3 mg/kg every 2 weeks.

Produced via immunoSEQ multiplex PCR; TCRdb's table is partial and in-frame only. The sample records tens of thousands of clones, 91% being singletons. V shed 4 bases, J shed 2 bases, and the junction held 19 bases outside the gene matches. The CDR3 spans 19 residues. CDR1 and CDR2 (germline): SGHVS, FNYEAQ. Time point here: cycle 4 day 1 (C4D1), after less than seven weeks of nivolumab. The patients all showed relapse after autologous stem cell transplantation, while their brentuximab vedotin exposure varied. V is TRBV7-6 and J is TRBJ2-7, with TRBD1 matching over 8 bases. This material consisted of peripheral blood mononuclear cells (PBMCs), taken before the fourth cycle of nivolumab. The TCR was taken from a human donor with classical Hodgkin lymphoma. The CDR3 sequence is CASSSLLIEGRDRPYEQYF. CDR3 bases: TGTGCCAGCAGCTCGCTCCTGATTGAAGGACGGGACAGGCCCTACGAGCAGTACTTC.